A single sample gave rise to the 26 T cell receptor beta chains below, sequenced in a study of T cell responses to AZD1222 COVID-19 vaccine. Sequencing used immunoSEQ multiplex PCR; TCRdb keeps in-frame clones, though not all of them. This sample has tens of thousands of clones, with approximately 80% found just once. Sequences were derived from peripheral blood, sampled on day 0 of AZD1222 vaccination. The receptors here all came from an adult in good health.

This clone was recorded once. The rearrangement joins TRBV28 to TRBJ1-6; D is unclear. CDR1 and CDR2 from the germline V gene are MDHEN and SYDVKM. The CDR3 sequence is 14 residues long. Trimming cost V 7 bases and J 5 bases, with 12 bases left between them. The CDR3 DNA follows: TGTGCCAGCACGTATCTGAGTAATAATTCACCCCTCCACTTT. This sequence encodes CASTYLSNNSPLHF.

This clone was observed a handful of times. This chain connects TRBV29-1 to TRBJ1-2, with no clear D. The germline V gene has CDR1 SQVTM and CDR2 ANQGSEA. CDR3 length: 10 residues. V was pared by 4 bases and J by 8 bases, with 8 bases between. CDR3 DNA: TGCAGCGTTGGAATTGGGGGCTACACCTTC. This translates into CSVGIGGYTF.

The genes are TRBV6-5 and TRBJ2-7, with a weak D call TRBD1 (6 bases). This CDR3 comprises 14 residues. Germline loops: CDR1 MNHEY, CDR2 SVGAGI. The V end was cut by 2 bases, the J end by 1 base, with 9 bases between. In DNA, the CDR3 is TGTGCCAGCAGTTACGGGACACCTTCCTACGAGCAGTACGTC. Translated: CASSYGTPSYEQYV.

The rearrangement links TRBV5-4 to TRBJ1-2, with 7 bases matching TRBD1. Germline V CDR1 and CDR2: SGHNT, YYREEE (reference sequence). V shed 6 bases and J 4 bases; nucleotides not matched to a gene: 9. This CDR3 comprises 14 residues. CDR3 DNA sequence: TGTGCCAGCACCCACGACAGGGAGGCCTATGGCTACACCTTC. It translates to CASTHDREAYGYTF.

This rearrangement joins TRBV14 to TRBJ1-6; weak D call: TRBD1 (6 bases). Germline CDR1 and CDR2: SGHDN and FVKESK. Trimming took 4 bases from V and 10 from J, leaving 20 bases between them. The CDR3 is 16 residues long. This CDR3 reads CASSRMPGEFGSPLHF. The CDR3 nucleotides are TGTGCCAGCAGCCGGATGCCAGGGGAGTTCGGGTCACCCCTCCACTTT.

This rearrangement joins TRBV6-2 or TRBV6-3 to TRBJ1-4; D might be TRBD1 (6 bases). The V and J ends lost 0 bases and 5 bases respectively, with 16 bases between them. The CDR3 contains 17 residues. Germline CDR1 is MNHEY and CDR2 is SVGEGT. Here the CDR3 reads CASSYSRLLTGNEKLFF. The CDR3 DNA is TGTGCCAGCAGTTACTCGAGGCTCCTGACAGGAAATGAAAAACTGTTTTTT.

This clone came up once. CDR3 DNA: TGTGCCAGCAGCTCCCAGCGGGGGGGCCTGCATACGCAGTATTTT. Its translation: CASSSQRGGLHTQYF. The chain joins TRBV11-2 to TRBJ2-3; 10 bases agree with TRBD2. The V and J ends lost 4 bases and 7 bases, in that order; junction bases with no gene match: 8. This CDR3 is 15 amino acids long. From germline, CDR1 is SGHAT and CDR2 FQNNGV.

The genes are TRBV3-1 (or the pseudogene TRBV3-2) and TRBJ2-1, with 8 positions matching TRBD2. This CDR3 region has 15 residues. Germline V gene sequence: CDR1 LGHDT, CDR2 YNNKEL (reference sequence). V trimming: 2 bases; J trimming: 6 bases; junction bases outside the gene matches: 6. The CDR3 DNA follows: TGTGCCAGCAGCCAATTCGGGGGGGGCTCCAATGAGCAGTTCTTC. It encodes CASSQFGGGSNEQFF.

This chain uses TRBV10-3 with TRBJ2-5; 8 bases match TRBD2. V shed 10 bases and J 1 base; nucleotides not matched to a gene: 5. The CDR3 is 13 amino acids. CDR1 is ENHRY, CDR2 SYGVKD, per germline. The DNA for the CDR3 is TGTGCCACCACCCTAGCGGGCCAAGAGACCCAGTACTTC. It encodes CATTLAGQETQYF.

A few counts support this clone. J is TRBJ1-4 and V is TRBV5-1, with TRBD1 identical over 9 bases. The CDR3 length is 14 residues. J lost 8 bases, V lost 0 bases, and 2 bases had no gene match. CDR1 and CDR2 from the germline V gene are SGHRS and YFSETQ. The CDR3 nucleotides are TGCGCCAGCAGCTTGGGGGACAGGGTGGAAAAACTGTTTTTT. Translated, it gives CASSLGDRVEKLFF.

The J gene is TRBJ1-1, the V gene TRBV2, with unresolved D. The V end was cut by 7 bases, the J end by 1 base, with 10 bases between. Germline V gene sequence: CDR1 SNHLY, CDR2 FYNNEI. The CDR3 covers 13 residues. The CDR3 DNA is TGTGCCAGCATAGGCTTTTGGAACACTGAAGCTTTCTTT. It yields the protein CASIGFWNTEAFF.

The V and J genes are TRBV12-3 or TRBV12-4 and TRBJ1-6; 7 nucleotides agree with TRBD1. V lost 2 bases to trimming and J lost 8 bases; unmatched junction nucleotides: 0. The CDR3 loop spans 13 amino acids. The chain's CDR3 is CASSLTGDSPLHF. The CDR3 nucleotides read TGTGCCAGCAGTTTAACAGGGGATTCACCCCTCCACTTT.

This clone was detected a few times. CDR3 in amino acids: CASSRPGPDPEAFF. In DNA form, the CDR3 reads TGCGCCAGCAGCCGCCCGGGCCCTGACCCTGAAGCTTTCTTT. The J gene is TRBJ1-1, the V gene TRBV5-1; no reliable D call. Germline V lookup: CDR1 SGHRS, CDR2 YFSETQ. Trimming stripped 4 bases from V and 6 bases from J, with 16 bases between. This CDR3 is 14 amino acids long. The full variable domain, with the rest looked up from reference TRBV5-1 and TRBJ1-1, is KAGVTQTPRYLIKTRGQQVTLSCSPISGHRSVSWYQQTPGQGLQFLFEYFSETQRNKGNFPGRFSGRQFSNSRSEMNVSTLELGDSALYLCASSRPGPDPEAFFGQGTRLTVV.

The J gene is TRBJ1-2, the V gene TRBV6-5; D call uncertain. The CDR3 has 16 amino acids. The germline V gene has CDR1 MNHEY and CDR2 SVGAGI. V was cut by 0 bases and J by 2 bases, with 13 bases left in between. DNA for the CDR3: TGTGCCAGCAGTTACTCGAAATTGTCAGCGAACTATGGCTACACCTTC. Translating it yields CASSYSKLSANYGYTF.

The chain recombines TRBV3-1 (or the pseudogene TRBV3-2) with TRBJ1-2; 7 bases map to TRBD1. Looked up from germline, CDR1 is LGHDT and CDR2 is YNNKEL (reference sequence). Trimming removed 1 base from V and 0 bases from J; junction bases left unmatched: 8. CDR3 length: 17 residues. The CDR3 nucleotides are TGTGCCAGCAGCCAAGGAGGGGGGACAGCCACTAACTATGGCTACACCTTC. Protein product: CASSQGGGTATNYGYTF.

V usage is TRBV5-1 and J usage is TRBJ2-2; D gene uncertain. V lost 3 bases to trimming and J lost 4 bases, with 7 bases between them. The CDR3 is 13 amino acids. CDR1 SGHRS and CDR2 YFSETQ come from the germline V gene. In DNA, the CDR3 is TGCGCCAGCAGCTCCGGTTCCACCGGGGAGCTGTTTTTT. The encoded protein is CASSSGSTGELFF.

The chain joins TRBV2 to TRBJ1-5; D is uncertain. The length of the CDR3 is 13 residues. V shed 3 bases and J shed 6 bases, with 9 bases lying between them. Germline V gene data show CDR1 as SNHLY and CDR2 as FYNNEI. In nucleotides, the CDR3 is TGTGCCAGCAGTGATTCGAGGGCTCAGCCCCAGCATTTT. As protein: CASSDSRAQPQHF.

This clone was detected only a few times. The chain is built from TRBV5-1 and TRBJ1-2; 7 bases line up with TRBD1. Germline V lookup: CDR1 SGHRS, CDR2 YFSETQ. The junction had 5 bases not matched to a gene; V was cut back by 2 bases and J by 4 bases. The CDR3 spans 14 residues. CDR3 protein: CASSFSRQGYGYTF. Here the CDR3 DNA reads TGCGCCAGCAGCTTTAGTAGACAGGGCTATGGCTACACCTTC.

The rearrangement links TRBV7-6 to TRBJ1-5; TRBD1 is a possible D gene (6 bases). The germline CDR1 and CDR2 sequences are SGHVS and FNYEAQ. V lost 0 bases and J lost 10, with 19 bases in between. This CDR3 has 16 amino acids. CDR3 bases: TGTGCCAGCAGCTTAGCGGGGGCCGCCGGGGGTGGCCCCCAGCATTTT. This translates into CASSLAGAAGGGPQHF.

The chain couples TRBV11-2 to TRBJ2-1, with TRBD2 identical over 8 bases. This CDR3 comprises 17 residues. J lost 8 bases, V lost 4 bases, and 16 bases had no gene match. CDR1 and CDR2 (germline): SGHAT, FQNNGV. The CDR3 loop reads CASSSPRRASGSHEQFF. The CDR3 DNA sequence: TGTGCCAGCAGCTCCCCCCGGCGGGCTAGCGGGTCCCATGAGCAGTTCTTC.

The rearrangement links TRBV11-2 to TRBJ1-1; the D is unclear. The CDR3 totals 13 residues. Deletions cut 2 bases from V and 1 base from J, with 5 bases between. CDR1 is SGHAT, CDR2 FQNNGV, per germline. The CDR3 reads CASSLLPNTEAFF. DNA for the CDR3: TGTGCCAGCAGCTTACTACCGAACACTGAAGCTTTCTTT. Full variable domain (missing parts from reference TRBV11-2 and TRBJ1-1): EAGVAQSPRYKIIEKRQSVAFWCNPISGHATLYWYQQILGQGPKLLIQFQNNGVVDDSQLPKDRFSAERLKGVDSTLKIQPAKLEDSAVYLCASSLLPNTEAFFGQGTRLTVV.

The chain is built from TRBV6-4 and TRBJ2-1, with 8 bases that match TRBD1. The germline CDR1 and CDR2 sequences are MRHNA and SNTAGT. CDR3 length equals 14 residues. V lost 3 bases, J lost 8 bases, and 6 bases stayed unmatched. The CDR3 DNA is TGTGCCAGCAGTGAAACAGGGGGAGTCGATGAGCAGTTCTTC. It is translated as CASSETGGVDEQFF.

This chain connects TRBV29-1 to TRBJ1-2; TRBD1 might be the D (6 bases). The V gene's germline CDR1 is SQVTM and CDR2 ANQGSEA. V was pared by 3 bases and J by 4 bases, with 12 bases between. This CDR3 comprises 13 residues. The CDR3: CSVDSPGAYGYTF. The CDR3, as DNA: TGCAGCGTTGATAGTCCAGGGGCCTATGGCTACACCTTC.

This chain uses TRBV11-2 with TRBJ1-4; 7 positions agree with TRBD1. J gave up 5 bases and V 4 bases, and 7 bases lay outside the gene matches. This CDR3 spans 15 amino acids. Germline V CDR1 and CDR2: SGHAT, FQNNGV. CDR3 in DNA: TGTGCCAGCAGCTCCCCGGGACAGAGGAATGAAAAACTGTTTTTT. It specifies CASSSPGQRNEKLFF. Together with reference TRBV11-2 and TRBJ1-4, the CDR3 gives the full variable domain: EAGVAQSPRYKIIEKRQSVAFWCNPISGHATLYWYQQILGQGPKLLIQFQNNGVVDDSQLPKDRFSAERLKGVDSTLKIQPAKLEDSAVYLCASSSPGQRNEKLFFGSGTQLSVL.

The V gene is TRBV27, the J gene TRBJ2-1, with D unresolved. Germline CDR1 and CDR2: MNHEY and SMNVEV (reference sequence). The CDR3 is 11 residues long. The V gene lost 5 bases and the J gene lost 8 bases, with 7 bases spanning the gap. The CDR3 DNA follows: TGTGCCAGCAGTGACTTCGATGAGCAGTTCTTC. It translates to CASSDFDEQFF.

The chain is built from TRBV7-3 and TRBJ2-2; weak D call: TRBD2 (6 bases). The V end lost 4 bases, the J end lost 7 bases, and 10 bases lay between the germline ends. The V gene's germline CDR1 is SGHTA and CDR2 FQGTGA. This CDR3 region has 13 residues. DNA of the CDR3: TGTGCCAGCAGCTCTAGCGTGGACGGGGAGCTGTTTTTT. Protein product: CASSSSVDGELFF.